Each of the 32 T cell receptor beta chains below was sequenced from the same sample in a study of T cells in narcolepsy (dated by TCRdb to between 2017 and 2018). Libraries came from the immunoSEQ multiplex PCR assay. In its TCRdb copy, this immuneACCESS table keeps in-frame sequences only and misses some clones. Where compared with another copy, unresolved V genes explain less than half of these, and the others have no known cause. Across this sample there are 20,000 to 30,000 clones, with 81% seen only once. The ten largest clones capture 1% to 1.4% of the sample. Sequenced: memory (CD45RA-) CD4+ T cells from blood. Explained via the paper, the cell subset or site label denotes: memory T cells sorted ex vivo from peripheral blood. The receptors stem from a human donor in good health.

This clone was observed a few times. The chain uses TRBV7-2 and TRBJ1-6, with D unclear. Germline-derived CDR1 and CDR2 are SGHTA and FQGNSA. V was pared by 1 base and J by 5 bases, with 0 bases between. The CDR3 totals 12 residues. The CDR3: CASSLDNSPLHF. As DNA, the CDR3 is TGTGCCAGCAGCTTAGATAATTCACCCCTCCACTTT.

The rearrangement links TRBV7-9 to TRBJ2-7, with D perhaps assigned TRBD1 or TRBD2 (5 bases each). Germline assignment: CDR1 SEHNR and CDR2 FQNEAQ (reference sequence). CDR3 length: 14 amino acids. The ends were cut back, 5 bases at V and 2 bases at J, with 13 bases in the middle. DNA for the CDR3: TGTGCCAGCAGCCCCCGGGACGGTGCCTACGAGCAGTACTTC. Translating gives CASSPRDGAYEQYF.

The chain carries TRBV4-2 and TRBJ1-1; D may be TRBD1 (5 bases). The CDR3 has 16 residues. Trimming removed 0 bases from V and 0 bases from J, with 11 bases in between. Germline CDR1 and CDR2: LGHNA and YNFKEQ. The CDR3 here is CASSQDGGSVNTEAFF. In DNA, the CDR3 is TGTGCCAGCAGCCAAGATGGGGGGTCCGTGAACACTGAAGCTTTCTTT.

The V gene is TRBV7-2, the J gene TRBJ2-5, with 8 bases identical to TRBD1. Germline assignment: CDR1 SGHTA and CDR2 FQGNSA. Losses at the gene ends were 3 bases for V and 4 bases for J; bases not matched to a gene: 10. This CDR3 is 16 amino acids long. This CDR3 reads CASSLGLGQVAETQYF. In DNA, the CDR3 is TGTGCCAGCAGCTTGGGCTTGGGACAGGTTGCAGAGACCCAGTACTTC.

This chain connects TRBV5-1 to TRBJ2-5; 10 bases fit TRBD1. This CDR3 spans 16 amino acids. J lost 5 bases, V lost 4 bases, and 11 bases had no gene match. Germline-derived CDR1 and CDR2 are SGHRS and YFSETQ. CDR3 loop: CASSPIGTGVRETQYF. Written as DNA, the CDR3 is TGCGCCAGCAGCCCGATCGGGACAGGGGTACGGGAGACCCAGTACTTC.

This chain connects TRBV28 to TRBJ1-1; 9 bases fit TRBD1. The CDR3 consists of 15 residues. The germline gives CDR1 MDHEN, CDR2 SYDVKM. The J segment lost 4 bases and the V segment lost 5 bases, leaving 8 bases of the junction unmatched. DNA of the CDR3: TGTGCCAGCAGTCCCCAACAGGGGGCTGGCACTGAAGCTTTCTTT. Amino acid sequence: CASSPQQGAGTEAFF.

The V gene is TRBV20-1, the J gene TRBJ2-7, with D hard to call. The CDR3 spans 11 residues. Per germline, CDR1 DFQATT and CDR2 SNEGSKA (reference sequence). V was trimmed by 6 bases and J by 2 bases, leaving 8 bases between them. The DNA of the CDR3 is TGCAGTGCAGCCGGCCCCTACGAGCAGTACTTC. Encoded protein: CSAAGPYEQYF.

V and J are TRBV30 and TRBJ1-5, with D unresolved. V was shortened by 0 bases and J by 2 bases, with 11 bases between the two germline ends. Per the germline V gene, CDR1 is GTSNPN and CDR2 is SVGIG (reference sequence). The CDR3 is made up of 15 amino acids. The chain's CDR3 is CAWSVGGQGNQPQHF. CDR3 nucleotides: TGTGCCTGGAGTGTAGGTGGGCAGGGCAATCAGCCCCAGCATTTT.

J is TRBJ2-5 and V is TRBV2; no reliable D call. V was trimmed by 7 bases and J by 1 base, leaving 13 bases between them. The germline V gene encodes CDR1 SNHLY and CDR2 FYNNEI. This CDR3 contains 14 residues. CDR3 region: CASTINQIQETQYF. The CDR3 DNA reads as TGTGCCAGCACTATTAATCAGATCCAAGAGACCCAGTACTTC.

The V and J genes are TRBV4-3 and TRBJ1-4; D unresolved. The V and J ends lost 0 bases and 3 bases respectively, with 11 bases between them. This CDR3 spans 16 amino acids. The germline CDR1 and CDR2 sequences are LGHNA and YSLEER. CDR3 loop: CASSQDGGLPNEKLFF. CDR3 coding DNA: TGCGCCAGCAGCCAAGATGGAGGTCTGCCTAATGAAAAACTGTTTTTT.

This chain uses TRBV6-5 with TRBJ1-2, with 9 bases fitting TRBD1. The CDR3 is 15 amino acids. The V and J ends lost 6 bases and 8 bases, in that order; junction bases with no gene match: 13. Germline V gene sequence: CDR1 MNHEY, CDR2 SVGAGI. The CDR3 here is CASRLGSGQGPGYTF. Here the CDR3 DNA reads TGTGCCAGCAGGCTTGGGTCTGGACAGGGGCCCGGCTACACCTTC.

The chain links TRBV4-1 to TRBJ1-3; unclear D gene. V shed 2 bases and J shed 0 bases, with 8 bases lying between them. Germline V lookup: CDR1 MGHRA, CDR2 YSYEKL. The CDR3 has 15 amino acids. The CDR3 DNA sequence: TGCGCCAGCAGCCAATTTTTGGGCTCTGGAAACACCATATATTTT. It yields the protein CASSQFLGSGNTIYF.

The CDR3 DNA reads TGTGCCAGCTCACCAATCGCTACAGGAGCAACCTACGAGCAGTACTTC. This translates into CASSPIATGATYEQYF. The V gene is TRBV18, the J gene TRBJ2-7; D possibly corresponds to TRBD1 (5 bases). CDR3 length: 16 amino acids. The germline V gene has CDR1 KGHSH and CDR2 LQKENI. Trimming left V 2 bases short and J 2 bases short, with 16 bases between.

The rearrangement joins TRBV7-8 to TRBJ1-2; D is possibly TRBD1 (5 bases). V was trimmed by 1 base and J by 0 bases, leaving 12 bases between them. The CDR3 runs 16 residues. Germline values: CDR1 SGHVS, CDR2 FQNEAQ. In nucleotides, the CDR3 is TGTGCCAGCAGCTTAGAGGTCCAGGGAGCTAACTATGGCTACACCTTC. Translating gives CASSLEVQGANYGYTF.

V and J are TRBV7-8 and TRBJ2-7, with TRBD1 identical over 7 bases. Trimming cost V 5 bases and J 3 bases; bases outside gene matches: 10. Germline CDR1 reads SGHVS; CDR2 reads FQNEAQ. The CDR3 sequence is 15 residues long. CDR3 sequence (DNA): TGTGCCAGCAGCATCACTGACAGGGCCCACTACGAGCAGTACTTC. Encoded protein: CASSITDRAHYEQYF.

This chain connects TRBV6-6 to TRBJ1-4; D remains ambiguous. The germline V and J ends were trimmed by 6 bases and 0 bases, with 8 bases remaining between them. The CDR3 runs 14 residues. Germline V gene sequence: CDR1 MNHNY, CDR2 SVGAGI (reference sequence). The CDR3 is CASSQTSTNEKLFF. CDR3 coding DNA: TGTGCCAGCAGCCAGACGTCAACTAATGAAAAACTGTTTTTT.

This sequence joins TRBV5-8 and TRBJ1-4; D perhaps matches TRBD1 (6 bases). The CDR3 extends over 15 amino acids. Germline lookup yields CDR1 SGHTS and CDR2 YDEGEE. V dropped 0 bases and J dropped 8 bases, with 14 bases sitting between them. CDR3 residues: CASSLDTGYSEKLFF. CDR3 nucleotide sequence: TGTGCCAGCAGCTTGGATACAGGGTATTCCGAAAAACTGTTTTTT.

The chain has TRBV7-8 and TRBJ1-1; no firm D call. This CDR3 comprises 15 residues. The germline V and J ends were trimmed by 5 bases and 1 base, with 14 bases remaining between them. Germline CDR1 reads SGHVS; CDR2 reads FQNEAQ. CDR3: CASSPRGGSNTEAFF. The CDR3 DNA sequence: TGTGCCAGCAGCCCCCGAGGAGGGTCGAACACTGAAGCTTTCTTT.

The V and J genes are TRBV14 and TRBJ2-7; D may match TRBD1 or TRBD2 (6 bases each). Trimming shortened V by 0 bases and J by 2 bases, and 14 bases separated the two germline ends. CDR3 length: 16 residues. Germline CDR1 and CDR2: SGHDN and FVKESK. CDR3 amino acids: CASSQDPRRGTYEQYF. The CDR3 region has the DNA TGTGCCAGCAGCCAAGATCCTAGGAGGGGGACCTACGAGCAGTACTTC.

This clone was observed a single time. This chain joins TRBV19 and TRBJ1-5, with no clear D. V was cut by 5 bases and J by 8 bases, with 10 bases left in between. This CDR3 is built from 12 residues. Germline-derived CDR1 and CDR2 are LNHDA and SQIVND (reference sequence). The CDR3 DNA is TGTGCCAGTAGTCGCCCCGGGGAGCCCCAGCATTTT. It encodes CASSRPGEPQHF.

The chain has TRBV6-5 and TRBJ1-2; 12 bases match TRBD1. J was trimmed by 4 bases and V by 7 bases; bases with no gene match: 7. The CDR3 is 15 amino acids. Germline V lookup: CDR1 MNHEY, CDR2 SVGAGI. In DNA, the CDR3 is TGTGCCAGCACCAAAGGGACAGGGGGCACCTATGGCTACACCTTC. This gives the protein CASTKGTGGTYGYTF.

The chain joins TRBV6-5 to TRBJ2-1; D unclear. Germline CDR1 reads MNHEY; CDR2 reads SVGAGI. The CDR3 totals 13 residues. Trimming removed 6 bases from V and 7 bases from J, with 13 bases in between. The CDR3 nucleotides are TGTGCCAGCAGAAAGCCGGATGGGAATGAGCAGTTCTTC. Amino acid sequence: CASRKPDGNEQFF.

This clone showed up just once. This specimen includes other DNA sequences encoding the same CDR3. The V gene is TRBV5-4, the J gene TRBJ2-5; no clear D gene. This CDR3 spans 13 amino acids. Looked up from germline, CDR1 is SGHNT and CDR2 is YYREEE (reference sequence). V gave up 5 bases and J gave up 5 bases, with 13 bases separating them. The CDR3 nucleotides read TGTGCCAGCAGTCCAGTGCGTGGGGAGACCCAGTACTTC. The encoded protein is CASSPVRGETQYF. The full variable domain, with the rest looked up from reference TRBV5-4 and TRBJ2-5, is ETGVTQSPTHLIKTRGQQVTLRCSSQSGHNTVSWYQQALGQGPQFIFQYYREEENGRGNFPPRFSGLQFPNYSSELNVNALELDDSALYLCASSPVRGETQYFGPGTRLLVL.

The genes are TRBV6-1 and TRBJ2-1; the D call may be TRBD1 or TRBD2 (5 bases each). The V end lost 3 bases, the J end lost 7 bases, and 22 bases lay between the germline ends. The germline gives CDR1 MNHNS, CDR2 SASEGT. CDR3 length: 17 residues. The CDR3: CASSERRDGQGWNEQFF. In DNA form, the CDR3 reads TGTGCCAGCAGTGAGCGCCGGGACGGCCAGGGTTGGAATGAGCAGTTCTTC.

The chain employs TRBV6-6 and TRBJ1-2, with D possibly matching TRBD1 (5 bases). The CDR3 has 14 residues. From germline, CDR1 is MNHNY and CDR2 SVGAGI (reference sequence). The V end was cut by 3 bases, the J end by 6 bases, with 14 bases between. CDR3 in amino acids: CASSYSDRLHGYTF. DNA of the CDR3: TGTGCCAGCAGTTATTCCGACAGACTCCATGGCTACACCTTC.

This chain uses TRBV10-3 with TRBJ2-1; 10 bases agree with TRBD1. Looked up from germline, CDR1 is ENHRY and CDR2 is SYGVKD. Losses at the gene ends were 6 bases for V and 8 bases for J; bases not matched to a gene: 10. The CDR3 length is 15 residues. CDR3 protein: CAIRPGQGDGDEQFF. In DNA form, the CDR3 reads TGTGCCATCAGACCCGGACAGGGGGATGGGGATGAGCAGTTCTTC.

This clone has a single count. The chain has TRBV6-6 and TRBJ1-5; 10 nucleotides agree with TRBD1. Germline V gives CDR1 MNHNY, CDR2 SVGAGI (reference sequence). The CDR3 has 15 residues. Germline trimming cut 5 bases from V and 5 bases from J; bases unmatched to any gene: 6. The CDR3 nucleotides are TGTGCCAGCAGTAGGGGACAGGGGAGGGATCAGCCCCAGCATTTT. Its translation: CASSRGQGRDQPQHF.

V usage is TRBV7-2 and J usage is TRBJ2-3, with a possible D match to TRBD1 (6 bases). CDR1 and CDR2 (germline): SGHTA, FQGNSA. The CDR3 spans 17 residues. V lost 5 bases to trimming and J lost 5 bases, with 23 bases between them. The CDR3 coding sequence is TGTGCCAGCAGCGACCCGCTAGGCAGGGGATATGGAGATACGCAGTATTTT. Amino acids: CASSDPLGRGYGDTQYF.

The rearrangement uses TRBV10-3 and TRBJ2-7; D might be TRBD1 (6 bases). CDR3 length: 13 residues. Deletions cut 10 bases from V and 2 bases from J, with 15 bases between. From germline, CDR1 is ENHRY and CDR2 SYGVKD. The CDR3 bases are TGTGCCACAAAAGAGGGGGATACCTACGAGCAGTACTTC. Its protein is CATKEGDTYEQYF.

The V call is TRBV19, the J call TRBJ1-2; perhaps TRBD1 as D (5 bases). Trimming cost V 5 bases and J 5 bases, with 18 bases left between them. The CDR3 consists of 15 residues. Per germline, CDR1 LNHDA and CDR2 SQIVND (reference sequence). DNA of the CDR3: TGTGCCAGTAGTGACCCGGGGCAGGCGCGTTATGGCTACACCTTC. Residues: CASSDPGQARYGYTF.

The chain uses TRBV4-2 and TRBJ1-5; D unresolved. The germline V gene encodes CDR1 LGHNA and CDR2 YNFKEQ. V lost 0 bases and J lost 3, with 3 bases in between. The CDR3 has 13 amino acids. CDR3 protein: CASSQDPNQPQHF. CDR3 DNA: TGTGCCAGCAGCCAAGACCCCAATCAGCCCCAGCATTTT.

V and J are TRBV6-1 and TRBJ2-2, with D possibly TRBD1 on 6 matching bases. Germline V lookup: CDR1 MNHNS, CDR2 SASEGT. The CDR3 extends over 12 amino acids. V lost 7 bases, J lost 8 bases, and 11 bases lay in between. The DNA for the CDR3 is TGTGCCAGCAACAGGGCGCCAGGGGAGCTGTTTTTT. Translated, it gives CASNRAPGELFF.